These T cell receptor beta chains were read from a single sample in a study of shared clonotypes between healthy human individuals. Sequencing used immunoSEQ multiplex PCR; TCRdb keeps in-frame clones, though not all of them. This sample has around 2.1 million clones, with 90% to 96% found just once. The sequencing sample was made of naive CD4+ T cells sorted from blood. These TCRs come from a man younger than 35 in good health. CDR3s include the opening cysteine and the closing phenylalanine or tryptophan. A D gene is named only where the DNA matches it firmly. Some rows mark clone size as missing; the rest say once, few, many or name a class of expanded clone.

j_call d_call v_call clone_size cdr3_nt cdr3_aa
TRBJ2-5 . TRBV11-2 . TGTGCCAGCAGCTTAGGCCTTTCGGGGTTTGAGACCCAGTACTTC CASSLGLSGFETQYF
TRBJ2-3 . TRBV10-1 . TGCGCCAGCAGTGAGTCAGGGAGAACCACAGATACGCAGTATTTT CASSESGRTTDTQYF
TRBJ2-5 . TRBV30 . TGTGCCTGGACCCAGGGGAGAGAGACCCAGTACTTC CAWTQGRETQYF
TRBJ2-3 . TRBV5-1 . TGCGCCAGCAGTGAGAGACAGGTGGCATCAGATACGCAGTATTTT CASSERQVASDTQYF
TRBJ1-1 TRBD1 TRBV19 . TGTGCCAGTAGTGTTCGACAGGGTTCGGAAGCTTTCTTT CASSVRQGSEAFF
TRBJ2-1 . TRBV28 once TGTGCCAGCAGTTTTCTGTACAATGAGCAGTTCTTC CASSFLYNEQFF
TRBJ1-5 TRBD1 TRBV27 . TGTGCCAGCAGAGTCACCACAGGGGATCAGCCCCAGCATTTT CASRVTTGDQPQHF
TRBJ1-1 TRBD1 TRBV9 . TGTGCCAGCAGCACGAGACAGGGAGCCACTGAAGCTTTCTTT CASSTRQGATEAFF
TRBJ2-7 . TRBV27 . TGTGCCAGCAGTTTGTCCAGGGTCTCGGACGAGCAGTACTTC CASSLSRVSDEQYF
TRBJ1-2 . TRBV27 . TGTGCCAGCAGTCCCGGGACGGTACCTAACTATGGCTACACCTTC CASSPGTVPNYGYTF
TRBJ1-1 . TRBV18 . TGTGCCAGCTCACCGCCTGGGAGAGTGAACACTGAAGCTTTCTTT CASSPPGRVNTEAFF
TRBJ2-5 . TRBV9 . TGTGCCAGCAGCGTAGGGGCAGGCGCCAATCAAGAGACCCAGTACTTC CASSVGAGANQETQYF
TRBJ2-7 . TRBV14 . TGTGCCAGCAGCCTGACAGGAGGGCCAGGTTTAGAGCAGTACTTC CASSLTGGPGLEQYF
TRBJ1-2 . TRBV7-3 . TGTGCCAGCAGCCCAAATCGGATAGGGGGATATGGCTACACCTTC CASSPNRIGGYGYTF
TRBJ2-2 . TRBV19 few TGTGCCAGTAGTATAGGGACCGGGGAGCTGTTTTTT CASSIGTGELFF
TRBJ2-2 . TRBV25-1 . TGTGCCAGCAGTGGTTCGGGGGTAAACACCGGGGAGCTGTTTTTT CASSGSGVNTGELFF
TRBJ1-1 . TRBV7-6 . TGTGCCAGCAGCTTAGATTCGGTCGGGACTGAAGCTTTCTTT CASSLDSVGTEAFF
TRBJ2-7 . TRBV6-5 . TGTGCCAGCAGCCAAGCAGGGACACAGGCCTACGAGCAGTACTTC CASSQAGTQAYEQYF
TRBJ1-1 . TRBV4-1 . TGCGCCAGCAGTAAAGGGGGGGCAGGTGAAGCTTTCTTT CASSKGGAGEAFF